This entry is about one T cell receptor (beta chain). The data are from a study of blood T cell repertoires in COVID-19. Whole-study context: COVID-19 samples, acute and convalescent, were from the United States, Italy and Spain. Sources were T cells, B-cell-depleted T cells, or PBMCs; the material itself was cDNA or gDNA.

This CDR3 contains 16 residues. The germline CDR1 and CDR2 sequences are SGHNT and YYREEE (reference sequence). Trimming left V 4 bases short and J 0 bases short, with 15 bases between. How the authors handled the data: For nucleated cells, counts were estimated from reference gene primer amplification. TCRdb's table, derived via immunoSEQ multiplex PCR, lists solely in-frame clones and lacks some. V and J calls plus clone size are reproduced from that table; the DNA served to infer D and trimming. Of 390,000 or so clones detected, around 87% appear once; the ten largest clones hold less than 11%. The sample was peripheral blood. The sequence was obtained from a woman aged 25 to 45 with COVID-19, enrolled during active disease. The rearrangement links TRBV5-4 to TRBJ2-3; a weak D match, TRBD2 (6 bases). CDR3 in amino acids: CASSQGLPSSTDTQYF. The CDR3 DNA follows: TGTGCCAGCAGCCAGGGACTTCCCTCCAGCACAGATACGCAGTATTTT. The variable domain in full, completed from reference TRBV5-4 and TRBJ2-3, reads ETGVTQSPTHLIKTRGQQVTLRCSSQSGHNTVSWYQQALGQGPQFIFQYYREEENGRGNFPPRFSGLQFPNYSSELNVNALELDDSALYLCASSQGLPSSTDTQYFGPGTRLTVL.